The clone carrying this T cell receptor beta chain was observed many times. What it binds is not known. This sample was included in a study of molecular identifiers for immune sequencing clone quantification. Study at large: With replicates, the RNA of about 20,000 or 100,000 naive CD8 cells was split five ways and four were sequenced.

Bulk TCR libraries were made with methods that had been previously described and with listed TCR primers. TCRdb called the PCR reads again in MiXCR, with one record for every CDR3 protein. The sample records fewer than 45,000 distinct CDR3 sequences, nearly 25% being singletons. The CDR3 has 13 residues. Trimming stripped 3 bases from V and 9 bases from J, with 12 bases between. Germline V lookup: CDR1 MNHEY, CDR2 SVGEGT. Study results and caveats: Beyond 20 RNA copies, clones held over 99% of effector molecules, compared with under 1% in naive cells.

The chain joins TRBV6-2 or TRBV6-3 to TRBJ2-1, with no clear D. Material: naive CD8+ T cells from blood, with Jurkat cell RNA spiked in. As to subset: FACS-sorted CD8+CD4-CCR7+CD45RA+ naive T cells. The receptor was derived from a human donor in good health. Some libraries in this study had Jurkat cell RNA spiked in. As DNA, the CDR3 is TGTGCCAGCAGTTATTTTTCTTTCGGTGAGCAGTTCTTC. Amino acid sequence: CASSYFSFGEQFF.